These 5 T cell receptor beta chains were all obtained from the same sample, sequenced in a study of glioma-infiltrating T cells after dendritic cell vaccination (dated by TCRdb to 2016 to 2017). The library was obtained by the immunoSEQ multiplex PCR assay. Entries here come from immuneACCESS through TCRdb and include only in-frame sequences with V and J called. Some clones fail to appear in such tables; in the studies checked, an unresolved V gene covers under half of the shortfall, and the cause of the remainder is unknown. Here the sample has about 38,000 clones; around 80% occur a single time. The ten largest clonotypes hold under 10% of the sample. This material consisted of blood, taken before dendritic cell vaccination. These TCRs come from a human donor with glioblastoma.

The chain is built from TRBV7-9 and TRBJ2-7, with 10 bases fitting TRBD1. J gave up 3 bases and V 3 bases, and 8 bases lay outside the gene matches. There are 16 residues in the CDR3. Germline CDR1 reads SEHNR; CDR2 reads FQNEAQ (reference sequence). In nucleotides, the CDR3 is TGTGCCAGCAGCTTGACCCCGGGACAGGGGAACTACGAGCAGTACTTC. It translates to CASSLTPGQGNYEQYF. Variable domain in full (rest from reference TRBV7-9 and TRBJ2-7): DTGVSQNPRHKITKRGQNVTFRCDPISEHNRLYWYRQTLGQGPEFLTYFQNEAQLEKSRLLSDRFSAERPKGSFSTLEIQRTEQGDSAMYLCASSLTPGQGNYEQYFGPGTRLTVT.

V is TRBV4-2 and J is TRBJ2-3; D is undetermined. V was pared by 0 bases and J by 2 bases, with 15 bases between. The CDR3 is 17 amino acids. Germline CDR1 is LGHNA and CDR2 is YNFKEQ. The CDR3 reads CASSQDWSVGFTDTQYF. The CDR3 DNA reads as TGTGCCAGCAGCCAAGATTGGAGCGTAGGATTCACAGATACGCAGTATTTT.

Here the CDR3 DNA reads TGCGCCAGCTCCCAGGGGATTTATGGCTACACCTTC. This gives the protein CASSQGIYGYTF. This rearrangement joins TRBV10-2 to TRBJ1-2; tentatively, D is TRBD1 (6 bases). V was pared by 8 bases and J by 5 bases, with 12 bases between. The germline V gene encodes CDR1 WSHSY and CDR2 SAAADI. The CDR3 loop spans 12 amino acids.

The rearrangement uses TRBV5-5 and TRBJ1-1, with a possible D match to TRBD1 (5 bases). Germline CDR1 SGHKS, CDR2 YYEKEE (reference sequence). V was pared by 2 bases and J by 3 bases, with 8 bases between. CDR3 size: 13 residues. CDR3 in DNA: TGTGCCAGCAGCTTTCAGGGTGACACTGAAGCTTTCTTT. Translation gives CASSFQGDTEAFF.

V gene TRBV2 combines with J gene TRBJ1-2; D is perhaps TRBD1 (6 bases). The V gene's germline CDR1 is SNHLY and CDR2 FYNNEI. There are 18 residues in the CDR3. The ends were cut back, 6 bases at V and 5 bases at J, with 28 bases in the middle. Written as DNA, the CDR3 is TGTGCCAGCAGGGGGGCTCGTGGGGTACCGATTCAAACTTATGGCTACACCTTC. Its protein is CASRGARGVPIQTYGYTF.